Presented here are 13 T cell receptor beta chains from one specimen sequenced in a study of blood T cell repertoires in COVID-19. The assay was immunoSEQ multiplex PCR, and TCRdb's table has in-frame clones only and misses some. The table shows about 200,000 clones, with 84% occurring only once. The source material was peripheral blood. Receptors were obtained from a woman in her sixties or seventies with active or convalescent COVID-19.

V and J are TRBV10-2 and TRBJ1-5; D uncertain. CDR1 and CDR2 (germline): WSHSY, SAAADI. The CDR3 has 15 amino acids. Trimming took 2 bases from V and 3 from J, leaving 11 bases between them. The CDR3 DNA reads TGCGCCAGCAGTGAGACGAGAGGAAACAATCAGCCCCAGCATTTT. Translating gives CASSETRGNNQPQHF.

The chain couples TRBV25-1 to TRBJ2-7, with TRBD1 identical over 7 bases. This CDR3 comprises 14 residues. With V trimmed by 1 base and J by 1 base, 1 base remained unmatched. Looked up from germline, CDR1 is MGHDK and CDR2 is SYGVNS. The CDR3 sequence is CASSELQGSYEQYF. The DNA for the CDR3 is TGTGCCAGCAGTGAATTACAGGGGTCCTACGAGCAGTACTTC.

The J gene is TRBJ1-1, the V gene TRBV11-3; D unresolved. Germline lookup yields CDR1 SGHNT and CDR2 YENEEA. The V end lost 0 bases, the J end lost 1 base, and 3 bases lay between the germline ends. The CDR3 spans 13 residues. The CDR3 region has the DNA TGTGCCAGCAGCTTAGAGGCGAACACTGAAGCTTTCTTT. Protein product: CASSLEANTEAFF.

This chain uses TRBV5-1 with TRBJ2-1, with D possibly matching TRBD2 (6 bases). CDR1 and CDR2 (germline): SGHRS, YFSETQ. The germline V and J ends were trimmed by 4 bases and 5 bases, with 13 bases remaining between them. The CDR3 length is 14 residues. The CDR3 DNA reads as TGCGCCAGCAGCCGGGCTAGCGAGCACAATGAGCAGTTCTTC. Translating it yields CASSRASEHNEQFF.

Only a few counts were recorded for this clone. The V and J genes are TRBV11-3 and TRBJ1-2; the D gene is possibly TRBD1 (5 bases). Germline V gene sequence: CDR1 SGHNT, CDR2 YENEEA. The length of the CDR3 is 12 residues. The CDR3 nucleotides are TGTGCTAGAGCGGGGGTTAACTATGGCTACACCTTC. Amino acids: CARAGVNYGYTF.

V is TRBV28 and J is TRBJ2-7; weak D call: TRBD1 (5 bases). The CDR3 has 13 residues. Germline CDR1 and CDR2: MDHEN and SYDVKM. Trimming removed 5 bases from V and 4 bases from J, with 12 bases in between. In DNA form, the CDR3 reads TGTGCCAGCAGTCGACGGACAAATTACGAGCAGTACTTC. This codes for CASSRRTNYEQYF. Full variable domain (missing parts from reference TRBV28 and TRBJ2-7): DVKVTQSSRYLVKRTGEKVFLECVQDMDHENMFWYRQDPGLGLRLIYFSYDVKMKEKGDIPEGYSVSREKKERFSLILESASTNQTSMYLCASSRRTNYEQYFGPGTRLTVT.

This clone was picked up a small number of times. J is TRBJ2-3 and V is TRBV5-1, with TRBD2 matching 9 bases. V was pared by 2 bases and J by 4 bases, with 5 bases of the junction left unmatched. Germline assignment: CDR1 SGHRS and CDR2 YFSETQ. This CDR3 region has 15 residues. The CDR3, as DNA: TGCGCCAGCAGCTTCTTAGCGGGAGACGCAGATACGCAGTATTTT. It codes for CASSFLAGDADTQYF.

This clone is a singleton in its sample. The chain couples TRBV28 to TRBJ1-3; the D gene is possibly TRBD1 (5 bases). Germline V lookup: CDR1 MDHEN, CDR2 SYDVKM. The CDR3 runs 15 residues. Trimming cost V 5 bases and J 0 bases, with 11 bases left between them. In DNA, the CDR3 is TGTGCCAGCAGTCCCTCAGGGTACTCTGGAAACACCATATATTTT. As protein: CASSPSGYSGNTIYF.

The chain has TRBV10-3 and TRBJ2-1, with D maybe TRBD2 (5 bases). Looked up from germline, CDR1 is ENHRY and CDR2 is SYGVKD. V gave up 6 bases and J gave up 8 bases, with 14 bases separating them. This CDR3 spans 13 amino acids. The CDR3 coding sequence is TGTGCCATCAGCCAGCGGAGTAAGGATGAGCAGTTCTTC. Amino acid sequence: CAISQRSKDEQFF.

This clone was counted between two and nine times. The rearrangement joins TRBV24-1 to TRBJ2-1, with D unresolved. Trimming removed 3 bases at V and 15 bases at J, with 5 bases between. Germline CDR1 is KGHDR and CDR2 is SFDVKD. This CDR3 is built from 9 residues. The CDR3 nucleotides read TGTGCCACCAGTGATCGGAGGTTCTTC. Translated, it gives CATSDRRFF.

The chain couples TRBV7-9 to TRBJ2-7; 14 bases agree with TRBD2. Germline CDR1 and CDR2: SEHNR and FQNEAQ (reference sequence). This CDR3 comprises 14 residues. Trimming took 5 bases from V and 7 from J; bases not matched to a gene: 4. In DNA, the CDR3 is TGTGCCAGCAGCCGACTAGCGGGAGGGCTGGAGCAGTACTTC. Its protein is CASSRLAGGLEQYF.

The chain combines TRBV29-1 with TRBJ1-1; D ambiguous. CDR1 and CDR2 (germline): SQVTM, ANQGSEA. The CDR3 consists of 13 residues. Trimming stripped 7 bases from V and 5 bases from J, with 17 bases between. CDR3 nucleotide sequence: TGCAGCGCCTCGGCCCCCGGCGGGACTGAAGCTTTCTTT. This translates into CSASAPGGTEAFF. The variable domain in full, with the rest retrieved from reference TRBV29-1 and TRBJ1-1, is SAVISQKPSRDICQRGTSLTIQCQVDSQVTMMFWYRQQPGQSLTLIATANQGSEATYESGFVIDKFPISRPNLTFSTLTVSNMSPEDSSIYLCSASAPGGTEAFFGQGTRLTVV.

V gene TRBV9 combines with J gene TRBJ2-2; D is possibly TRBD2 (6 bases). The CDR3 sequence is 12 residues long. V was shortened by 4 bases and J by 6 bases, with 7 bases between the two germline ends. CDR1 and CDR2 (germline): SGDLS, YYNGEE. The CDR3 loop reads CASSRDSGELFF. CDR3 DNA sequence: TGTGCCAGCAGCCGGGACTCCGGGGAGCTGTTTTTT. Full variable domain (outside the CDR3, taken from reference TRBV9 and TRBJ2-2): DSGVTQTPKHLITATGQRVTLRCSPRSGDLSVYWYQQSLDQGLQFLIQYYNGEERAKGNILERFSAQQFPDLHSELNLSSLELGDSALYFCASSRDSGELFFGEGSRLTVL.